This T cell receptor (beta chain) emerged from a study of T cell repertoires in cytomegalovirus infection. Study as a whole: Matching HLA type, along with CMV infection, was indicated by public TCR beta signatures.

CDR3 size: 15 residues. Germline assignment: CDR1 MNHNS and CDR2 SASEGT. V shed 2 bases and J shed 8 bases, with 16 bases lying between them. This clonotype was detected once. TCRdb ran MiXCR on the reads and lists one entry per CDR3 protein. The table lists about 180,000 distinct CDR3 sequences, about a sixth of them singletons. The rearrangement uses TRBV6-1 and TRBJ2-1, with D perhaps matching TRBD1 or TRBD2 (5 bases each). This clonotype was obtained from a human donor in good health (CMV status not recorded). Some clones in this sample may be carry-over from other donors' samples. The sample taken for sequencing was CD8+ T cells from PBMCs. CDR3 protein: CASSEWGSDGDEQFF. The CDR3 DNA is TGTGCCAGCAGTGAATGGGGGAGTGACGGGGATGAGCAGTTCTTC.